Listed here are 21 T cell receptor beta chains from one sample, sequenced in a study of blood T cells in healthy people across ages. A J-beta primer mix and a sample-barcoded 5' primer were used in a second PCR of roughly 7 to 12 cycles. Each CDR3 protein is one row after TCRdb ran MiXCR on the 5' RACE reads. The repertoire holds about 780,000 distinct CDR3 sequences, with about 26% as singletons. This sample also appeared in a second study, on T cells of mothers and their children.

The sample comprised blood. Every receptor here comes from a boy between 10 and 17 years old in good health.

This clonotype was observed at least ten times. The chain carries TRBV10-3 and TRBJ1-2; perhaps TRBD1 as D (6 bases). V was clipped by 10 bases and J by 4 bases, with 16 bases between them. Per germline, CDR1 ENHRY and CDR2 SYGVKD. CDR3 size: 13 residues. DNA for the CDR3: TGTGCCACGTACGGAGGGGGGACCTATGGCTACACCTTC. It specifies CATYGGGTYGYTF.

This clonotype has only a few counts. V and J are TRBV7-9 and TRBJ1-4; 8 nucleotides line up with TRBD1. This CDR3 comprises 14 residues. Looked up from germline, CDR1 is SEHNR and CDR2 is FQNEAQ (reference sequence). V was pared by 6 bases and J by 8 bases, with 8 bases of the junction left unmatched. The CDR3 DNA reads as TGTGCCAGCAGACCCGGACAGGGAAGGGAAAAACTGTTTTTT. As protein: CASRPGQGREKLFF.

This chain uses TRBV5-1 with TRBJ2-5; no reliable D call. The J call is doubtful: the DNA matches TRBJ2-7 better. There are 13 residues in the CDR3. Per germline, CDR1 SGHRS and CDR2 YFSETQ. CDR3 amino acids: CATRHELSYEQYF. The CDR3, as DNA: TGCGCCACACGACACGAATTGTCCTACGAGCAGTACTTC.

This clonotype was seen a handful of times. The chain joins TRBV10-3 to TRBJ2-5, with D hard to call. With 4 bases removed from V and 2 bases from J, the gap between germline ends came to 11 bases. Germline-derived CDR1 and CDR2 are ENHRY and SYGVKD. The CDR3 length is 14 residues. DNA of the CDR3: TGTGCCATCAGTGTGGCGGCAGCGCAAGAGACCCAGTACTTC. The encoded protein is CAISVAAAQETQYF.

This clonotype was seen a few times. The chain employs TRBV7-9 and TRBJ2-7; no firm D call. V was shortened by 2 bases and J by 1 base, with 6 bases between the two germline ends. The CDR3 has 13 amino acids. The germline CDR1 and CDR2 sequences are SEHNR and FQNEAQ (reference sequence). DNA of the CDR3: TGTGCCAGCAGCTTAACACAATCCTACGAGCAGTACTTC. This sequence encodes CASSLTQSYEQYF. The whole variable domain, remainder taken from reference TRBV7-9 and TRBJ2-7, is DTGVSQNPRHKITKRGQNVTFRCDPISEHNRLYWYRQTLGQGPEFLTYFQNEAQLEKSRLLSDRFSAERPKGSFSTLEIQRTEQGDSAMYLCASSLTQSYEQYFGPGTRLTVT.

The table lists this clonotype with many counts. The rearrangement joins TRBV4-1 to TRBJ2-2; 10 nucleotides line up with TRBD1. This CDR3 has 15 amino acids. Germline-derived CDR1 and CDR2 are MGHRA and YSYEKL. V gave up 5 bases and J gave up 5 bases; unmatched junction bases: 5. DNA of the CDR3: TGCGCCAGCAGCTATAGGACAGGGGGTACCGGGGAGCTGTTTTTT. Amino acids: CASSYRTGGTGELFF.

The chain recombines TRBV6-1 with TRBJ1-2; D is unresolved. The CDR3 runs to 13 residues. Per the germline V gene, CDR1 is MNHNS and CDR2 is SASEGT. V dropped 7 bases and J dropped 8 bases, with 17 bases sitting between them. CDR3: CASNPTSVEGYTF. CDR3 bases: TGTGCCAGCAATCCAACAAGCGTAGAGGGCTACACCTTC.

This clonotype was detected only a few times. The rearrangement joins TRBV29-1 to TRBJ2-7; 7 bases map to TRBD2. V shed 4 bases, J shed 6 bases, and the junction held 12 bases outside the gene matches. Germline-derived CDR1 and CDR2 are SQVTM and ANQGSEA. The CDR3 spans 14 residues. CDR3 coding DNA: TGCAGCGTTGGAGGAGGGCCTAGCGGAATCGAGCAGTACTTC. Translating gives CSVGGGPSGIEQYF.

This clonotype has more than one count but fewer than ten. The V and J genes are TRBV5-5 and TRBJ1-6, with D hard to call. There are 14 residues in the CDR3. The germline V gene has CDR1 SGHKS and CDR2 YYEKEE (reference sequence). Trimming pared 0 bases from V and 4 bases from J, leaving 5 bases between. The DNA of the CDR3 is TGTGCCAGCAGCTTGGGCCTTTATAATTCACCCCTCCACTTT. Protein sequence: CASSLGLYNSPLHF.

The chain combines TRBV12-5 with TRBJ1-1, with a tentative D call TRBD1 (5 bases). Germline CDR1 LGHNT, CDR2 FRNRAP. The CDR3 consists of 13 residues. Trimming removed 5 bases from V and 1 base from J, with 8 bases in between. The CDR3 protein is CASGPTGNTEAFF. CDR3 in DNA: TGTGCTAGTGGTCCAACAGGGAACACTGAAGCTTTCTTT.

This clonotype appeared a few times. This chain links TRBV6-1 with TRBJ2-5, with 8 bases lining up with TRBD2. The ends lost 6 bases at V and 7 bases at J; junction bases unmatched: 16. This CDR3 has 16 residues. From germline, CDR1 is MNHNS and CDR2 SASEGT. DNA of the CDR3: TGTGCCAGCAGCCCCGGGGGGGGCGGGGGACCCAGGACCCAGTACTTC. It codes for CASSPGGGGGPRTQYF.

The chain links TRBV9 to TRBJ1-2; D is perhaps TRBD1 (6 bases). Germline CDR1 and CDR2: SGDLS and YYNGEE. There are 13 residues in the CDR3. V was clipped by 4 bases and J by 8 bases, with 15 bases between them. The DNA of the CDR3 is TGTGCCAGCAGCCCTGGGGGGCGCACGGGCTACACCTTC. Encoded protein: CASSPGGRTGYTF.

The CDR3 region has the DNA TGCAGCGTTGGGGGACGGATACAAGAGACCCAGTACTTC. Translation gives CSVGGRIQETQYF. The genes are TRBV29-1 and TRBJ2-5; D tentatively reads TRBD1 or TRBD2 (5 bases each). The CDR3 has 13 residues. Trimming pared 4 bases from V and 2 bases from J, leaving 11 bases between. Per the germline V gene, CDR1 is SQVTM and CDR2 is ANQGSEA. Based on the CDR3 plus reference TRBV29-1 and TRBJ2-5, the full variable domain is SAVISQKPSRDICQRGTSLTIQCQVDSQVTMMFWYRQQPGQSLTLIATANQGSEATYESGFVIDKFPISRPNLTFSTLTVSNMSPEDSSIYLCSVGGRIQETQYFGPGTRLLVL.

The gene calls are TRBV6-1 and TRBJ1-6; D remains ambiguous. Germline V lookup: CDR1 MNHNS, CDR2 SASEGT. The V gene lost 7 bases and the J gene lost 7 bases, with 17 bases spanning the gap. The CDR3 is 15 residues long. CDR3 DNA: TGTGCCAGCACCCCCCTACGGGTAGGAAATTCACCCCTCCACTTT. Protein: CASTPLRVGNSPLHF.

The chain combines TRBV5-1 with TRBJ1-4; D not resolved. Looked up from germline, CDR1 is SGHRS and CDR2 is YFSETQ. The CDR3 has 16 amino acids. The V gene lost 1 base and the J gene lost 3 bases, with 13 bases spanning the gap. The CDR3 region is CASSLWSAPANEKLFF. CDR3 in DNA: TGCGCCAGCAGCTTGTGGAGCGCGCCCGCTAATGAAAAACTGTTTTTT.

In its sample, this clonotype was seen a few times. The J gene is TRBJ2-5, the V gene TRBV2; TRBD2 matches 9 bases. V was pared by 6 bases and J by 3 bases, with 11 bases of the junction left unmatched. The germline gives CDR1 SNHLY, CDR2 FYNNEI. CDR3 size: 16 residues. CDR3 sequence (DNA): TGTGCCAGCAGACCCCTTAGCGGGGGCCGGGAAGAGACCCAGTACTTC. Its protein product is CASRPLSGGREETQYF.

This clonotype was picked up a small number of times. This chain uses TRBV10-3 with TRBJ2-7; a weak D match, TRBD1 (5 bases). The J call may be faulty, since TRBJ2-1 better matches the DNA end. Germline CDR1 and CDR2: ENHRY and SYGVKD. The CDR3 sequence is 12 residues long. For the CDR3, the DNA is TGTGCCATCAGTGAGTGGGGCCATGAGCAGTTCTTC. It encodes CAISEWGHEQFF.

The sample holds a few counts of this clonotype. V is TRBV5-1 and J is TRBJ1-1; D might be TRBD1 (5 bases). CDR1 SGHRS and CDR2 YFSETQ come from the germline V gene. V was trimmed by 1 base and J by 1 base, leaving 29 bases between them. The CDR3 consists of 21 residues. The CDR3 region has the DNA TGCGCCAGCAGCTTGATCCCCAAGACAAGAGTCAGGGACCTGTGGAACACTGAAGCTTTCTTT. It encodes CASSLIPKTRVRDLWNTEAFF.

This chain joins TRBV9 and TRBJ2-5, with 7 bases aligning to TRBD2. The DNA end lines up better with TRBJ2-1; the J call may be wrong. Germline V gene data show CDR1 as SGDLS and CDR2 as YYNGEE. The CDR3 contains 13 residues. DNA for the CDR3: TGTGCCACCTCCTGGGAACCGGGGGGTGAGCAGTTCTTC. It specifies CATSWEPGGEQFF.

The rearrangement links TRBV9 to TRBJ2-2, with D perhaps matching TRBD1 (6 bases). CDR1 is SGDLS, CDR2 YYNGEE, per germline. The CDR3 has 13 residues. Deletions cut 0 bases from V and 9 bases from J, with 9 bases between. Written as DNA, the CDR3 is TGTGCCAGCAGCGTAGATGGGGGCCGGGAGCTGTTTTTT. This codes for CASSVDGGRELFF.

This clonotype has only a few counts. The chain employs TRBV28 and TRBJ1-4, with 7 positions matching TRBD1. The ends lost 8 bases at V and 10 bases at J; junction bases unmatched: 16. The length of the CDR3 is 15 residues. Germline V gene data show CDR1 as MDHEN and CDR2 as SYDVKM. Here the CDR3 DNA reads TGTGCCAGCTCCCTCGGCGGGACAGATCTAGGAAAACTGTTTTTT. This encodes CASSLGGTDLGKLFF.